Below, 14 T cell receptor beta chains from the same sample are listed, as sequenced in a study of blood T cell repertoires in COVID-19. Measured with immunoSEQ multiplex PCR; TCRdb has only the in-frame clones, and not every one. The repertoire holds around 190,000 clones, with about 88% as singletons. Sequenced material: peripheral blood. Every receptor here comes from a man younger than 35 who had recovered from COVID-19.

In nucleotides, the CDR3 is TGTGCCAGCAGTTACTCTGACAGGGTGACTGAAGCTTTCTTT. Translation: CASSYSDRVTEAFF. This chain joins TRBV6-2 or TRBV6-3 and TRBJ1-1; 7 positions match TRBD1. Germline V gene lookup returns CDR1 MNHEY and CDR2 SVGEGT. The CDR3 spans 14 residues. V gave up 0 bases and J gave up 5 bases; unmatched junction bases: 3.

The V gene is TRBV29-1, the J gene TRBJ2-3, with D maybe TRBD2 (5 bases). There are 15 residues in the CDR3. The germline CDR1 and CDR2 sequences are SQVTM and ANQGSEA. V was shortened by 3 bases and J by 3 bases, with 16 bases between the two germline ends. In nucleotides, the CDR3 is TGCAGCGTTGATCATCTGACCCCGGGGACAGATACGCAGTATTTT. Its translation: CSVDHLTPGTDTQYF.

This clone was recorded once. V is TRBV4-3 and J is TRBJ1-4; D uncertain. Germline CDR1 is LGHNA and CDR2 is YSLEER. The CDR3 covers 15 residues. With 4 bases removed from V and 10 bases from J, the gap between germline ends came to 19 bases. The CDR3 is CASSLDWGFEGKLFF. The CDR3, as DNA: TGCGCCAGCAGCCTCGATTGGGGATTTGAGGGAAAACTGTTTTTT.

J is TRBJ2-5 and V is TRBV7-9, with a possible D match to TRBD2 (6 bases). Germline assignment: CDR1 SEHNR and CDR2 FQNEAQ (reference sequence). V lost 5 bases, J lost 5 bases, and 15 bases lay in between. The CDR3 consists of 14 residues. The CDR3 sequence is CASSPRGSWETQYF. In nucleotides, the CDR3 is TGTGCCAGCAGCCCCCGGGGGAGTTGGGAGACCCAGTACTTC.

This clone showed up just once. The genes are TRBV19 and TRBJ1-1, with 9 positions matching TRBD1. This CDR3 is built from 15 residues. The V gene's germline CDR1 is LNHDA and CDR2 SQIVND (reference sequence). V trimming: 3 bases; J trimming: 5 bases; junction bases outside the gene matches: 7. The CDR3 sequence: CASSINTGGQTEAFF. DNA of the CDR3: TGTGCCAGTAGTATCAATACAGGGGGCCAAACTGAAGCTTTCTTT.

V and J are TRBV11-2 and TRBJ2-7, with 10 nucleotides matching TRBD2. The V segment lost 4 bases and the J segment 1 base; nucleotides outside the gene matches: 4. The CDR3 contains 15 residues. Germline CDR1 and CDR2: SGHAT and FQNNGV. The chain's CDR3 is CASSSTSGKSYEQYF. As DNA, the CDR3 is TGTGCCAGCAGCTCCACTAGCGGGAAATCCTACGAGCAGTACTTC.

This rearrangement joins TRBV29-1 to TRBJ2-5, with 7 bases identical to TRBD1. Trimming cost V 6 bases and J 6 bases; bases outside gene matches: 7. From germline, CDR1 is SQVTM and CDR2 ANQGSEA. The CDR3 extends over 12 amino acids. The CDR3 loop reads CSVDRVGKTQYF. CDR3 nucleotides: TGCAGCGTCGACAGGGTAGGGAAGACCCAGTACTTC.

This chain links TRBV5-1 with TRBJ2-7, with a possible D match to TRBD2 (6 bases). The germline CDR1 and CDR2 sequences are SGHRS and YFSETQ. The V and J ends lost 0 bases and 2 bases respectively, with 12 bases between them. The CDR3 is 15 amino acids. The CDR3 DNA is TGCGCCAGCAGCTTGGAGCCTAGCGCCCCCTACGAGCAGTACTTC. Translated: CASSLEPSAPYEQYF.

The chain is built from TRBV9 and TRBJ2-3; 10 bases fit TRBD2. This CDR3 has 18 residues. The ends lost 0 bases at V and 6 bases at J; junction bases unmatched: 13. Germline loops: CDR1 SGDLS, CDR2 YYNGEE. CDR3 nucleotide sequence: TGTGCCAGCAGCGTAGCGGCGGCTAGCGGGGGTGCTCGCGATACGCAGTATTTT. Encoded protein: CASSVAAASGGARDTQYF.

The chain employs TRBV5-6 and TRBJ2-3; D is perhaps TRBD2 (6 bases). Germline V gives CDR1 SGHDT, CDR2 YYEEEE. CDR3 size: 16 residues. The V and J ends lost 0 bases and 0 bases respectively, with 11 bases between them. The CDR3 nucleotides are TGTGCCAGCAGCTTGGCACGGGAGCGAAGCACAGATACGCAGTATTTT. This codes for CASSLARERSTDTQYF.

The CDR3 protein is CAWSEGFRSGNTIYF. The CDR3 DNA reads as TGTGCCTGGAGTGAGGGGTTTAGATCTGGAAACACCATATATTTT. The J gene is TRBJ1-3, the V gene TRBV30; D might be TRBD1 (5 bases). The CDR3 is 15 amino acids. The V end lost 1 base, the J end lost 1 base, and 11 bases lay between the germline ends. CDR1 is GTSNPN and CDR2 is SVGIG in the germline V gene (reference sequence).

The chain employs TRBV11-2 and TRBJ1-1; D is perhaps TRBD1 (5 bases). Looked up from germline, CDR1 is SGHAT and CDR2 is FQNNGV. V shed 7 bases and J shed 3 bases, with 15 bases lying between them. This CDR3 has 14 residues. CDR3 loop: CASTPGGKYTEAFF. In nucleotides, the CDR3 is TGTGCCAGCACCCCCGGGGGGAAGTACACTGAAGCTTTCTTT. Variable domain in full (rest from reference TRBV11-2 and TRBJ1-1): EAGVAQSPRYKIIEKRQSVAFWCNPISGHATLYWYQQILGQGPKLLIQFQNNGVVDDSQLPKDRFSAERLKGVDSTLKIQPAKLEDSAVYLCASTPGGKYTEAFFGQGTRLTVV.

This clone showed up just a few times. The chain has TRBV2 and TRBJ1-5, with no clear D. CDR1 is SNHLY, CDR2 FYNNEI, per germline. Trimming shortened V by 6 bases and J by 4 bases, and 10 bases separated the two germline ends. This CDR3 has 13 residues. The CDR3 DNA reads TGTGCCAGCAGATTAATCGTAAATCAGCCCCAGCATTTT. Protein sequence: CASRLIVNQPQHF.

CDR3 loop: CASSKAPVRVFTEAFF. CDR3 bases: TGTGCCAGCAGCAAAGCCCCCGTCCGAGTTTTCACTGAAGCTTTCTTT. V and J are TRBV21-1 and TRBJ1-1. TRBV21-1 is annotated as a pseudogene. This CDR3 is 16 amino acids long.